This record concerns one TCR beta chain sequence. This clonotype was counted ten times or more. The clone's antigen remains unknown. One base away there is no much larger clone; base qualities are not given. The patients picked for sequencing were ones in whom flow cytometry had shown an expansion of CD8+CD57+ cells. Every patient had severe acquired aplastic anemia, diagnosed using the International Study of Aplastic Anemia and Agranulocytosis and Camitta criteria. Patients had received no therapy at the time of blood sampling. In the study, sorted CD4+ and CD8+ blood T cells from patients with severe aplastic anemia and from healthy subjects underwent deep sequencing of TCR repertoires. Patients were enrolled under clinicaltrials.gov protocols 00001620, 01623167, 00001397, 00071045, 00081523 and 00961064 in the USA. Ficoll-Paque density gradient centrifugation was used to isolate peripheral blood mononuclear cells. Before DNA extraction, CD4+ and CD8+ T cells were sorted by FACS or by magnetic beads.

The data belong to a study of CD8+CD57+ T cells in acquired aplastic anemia (dated by TCRdb to 2017 to 2018). Turning to the overall study: On average, sorted CD4+ and CD8+ cells yielded about 3 ug of extracted DNA, with a range of about 0.19 to 30 ug. A CD8+CD57+ expansion meant a frequency higher than the mean frequency seen in healthy subjects.

TCR beta VDJ combination and CDR3 sequence profiling used genomic DNA as the template. An Illumina HiSeq 2000 was the platform used for TCR repertoire sequencing. Concerning the study's data processing: Repertoire assessment relied on Simpson's diversity index, CDR3 size and DJ length profiles, and TRBV/TRBJ rearrangement plots. The most abundant DNA sequence in the deep sequencing data was taken as the immunodominant clone. CDR3 amino acid sequences were screened for sharing across subjects and compared with published repertoires and the VDJdb database. The public reads were reprocessed in TCRdb via fastp at Q25 and MiXCR, keeping in-frame beta chains. Identical CDR3 proteins give one entry, which carries the most common genes and DNA. TCRdb's processing, not the authors', yielded these V and J calls. For this sample the table gives 400,000 to 600,000 distinct CDR3 sequences, of which less than 35% were detected only once. The ten most abundant clones make up 0.8% to 0.85% of the sample.

General findings and caveats noted by the study authors: Patients and healthy controls showed no significant difference in CD8+ Simpson's diversity (P=0.060). About 29 CD8+ CDR3 sequences were found to be shared between patients and controls, but these sequences appeared to be highly expressed in patients and within the immunodominant clones of the patients.

This clonotype was sampled from a human donor with aplastic anemia. Material: sorted CD4+, CD8+, or CD8+CD57+ T cells (not recorded which) from PBMCs.

The CDR3 reads as follows: CASRLSGTSNYEQYF. The sequence in DNA is TGTGCCAGTAGGTTATCCGGGACATCTAACTACGAGCAGTACTTC. Rearrangement joined TRBV19 to TRBJ2-7; TRBD1 might be the D gene, on 6 matching bases. CDR3 length: 15 amino acids, cysteine to phenylalanine. This entry keeps only the CDR3 DNA: 45 bases, framed from base 1. The germline V gene (reference sequence) gives CDR1 as LNHDA and CDR2 as SQIVND. Trimming at the junction amounts to 6 bases on V and 3 bases on J, and the germline ends lie 18 bases apart.